This T cell receptor beta chain was profiled in a study of CD8 T cells in Susac syndrome. With random hexamers, reverse transcription was performed on roughly 0.5 to 1 ug of RNA. The method of amplification for TCR beta CDR3 was immunoSEQ multiplex PCR, covering 54 Vbeta and 13 Jbeta. TCRdb called the immunoSEQ multiplex PCR reads again in MiXCR, with one record for every CDR3 protein. The sample has approximately 110,000 distinct CDR3 sequences, just under 95% seen once. From blood CD8+ and CD4+ T cells, the TCR beta chain was sequenced. Healthy donors matched for age and sex were used as controls. Negative isolation yielded the CD8+ and CD4+ T cells, while FACS enriched the TEMRA cells. The CDR3 is 17 residues long. V gave up 0 bases and J gave up 0 bases, with 14 bases separating them. Germline V gene data show CDR1 as MGHRA and CDR2 as YSYEKL.

This chain connects TRBV4-1 to TRBJ1-1, with D perhaps matching TRBD1 (6 bases). The sequencing sample was made of CD4+ T cells from PBMCs. The sequence was collected from a human donor in good health. CDR3 bases: TGCGCCAGCAGCCAAGAAGAACAGGGTAGGGTGAACACTGAAGCTTTCTTT. Translated, it gives CASSQEEQGRVNTEAFF.